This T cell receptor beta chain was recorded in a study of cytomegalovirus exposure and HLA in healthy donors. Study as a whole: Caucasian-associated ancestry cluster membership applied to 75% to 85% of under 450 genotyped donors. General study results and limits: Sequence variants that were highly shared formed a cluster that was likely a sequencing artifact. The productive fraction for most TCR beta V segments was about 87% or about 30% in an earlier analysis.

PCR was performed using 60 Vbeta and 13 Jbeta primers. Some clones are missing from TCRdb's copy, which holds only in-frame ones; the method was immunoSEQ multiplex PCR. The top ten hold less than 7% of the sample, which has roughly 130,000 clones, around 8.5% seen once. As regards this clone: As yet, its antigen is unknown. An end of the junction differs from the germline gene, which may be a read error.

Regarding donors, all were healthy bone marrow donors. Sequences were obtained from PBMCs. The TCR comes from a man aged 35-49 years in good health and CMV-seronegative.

The CDR3 sequence: CASSLGRQGPNQPQHF. In DNA, the CDR3 is TGTGCCAGCAGCCTAGGGCGACAGGGTCCCAATCAGCCCCAGCATTTT. The chain combines TRBV13 with TRBJ1-5; 7 nucleotides line up with TRBD1. CDR1 and CDR2 (germline): PRHDT, FYEKMQ (reference sequence). The length of the CDR3 is 16 residues.